The 5 T cell receptor beta chains below were found in one sample sequenced in a study of molecular identifiers for immune sequencing clone quantification. MiXCR, run by TCRdb on the PCR reads, gives a single entry per CDR3 protein. Among 80,000 to 130,000 distinct CDR3 sequences listed, 35% to 40% were seen once. Sequencing was performed on naive CD8+ T cells from blood, with Jurkat cell RNA spiked in. Subset indicated: FACS-sorted CD8+CD4-CCR7+CD45RA+ naive T cells. These receptors originate from a human donor in good health. Some libraries in this study had Jurkat cell RNA spiked in.

This chain links TRBV18 with TRBJ2-3; TRBD2 matches 15 bases. V was pared by 5 bases and J by 1 base, with 7 bases of the junction left unmatched. CDR3 length: 18 residues. Germline-derived CDR1 and CDR2 are KGHSH and LQKENI. The CDR3, as DNA: TGTGCCAGCTCAGGGACTAGCGGGAGGCGACCAGGCACAGATACGCAGTATTTT. Residues: CASSGTSGRRPGTDTQYF.

This clonotype was recorded a few times. This chain joins TRBV6-2 or TRBV6-3 and TRBJ1-4, with D unclear. CDR3 size: 15 residues. V was pared by 2 bases and J by 8 bases, with 15 bases between. Germline CDR1 is MNHEY and CDR2 is SVGEGT. The CDR3 DNA sequence: TGTGCCAGCAGTTACCGGCTGAGGTTGCTCGAAAAACTGTTTTTT. As protein: CASSYRLRLLEKLFF.

This clonotype has just a few counts. The chain uses TRBV5-8 and TRBJ2-7, with D unresolved. The ends were cut back, 0 bases at V and 1 base at J, with 11 bases in the middle. Germline CDR1 SGHTS, CDR2 YDEGEE. The CDR3 extends over 15 amino acids. The CDR3 protein is CASSLAWSDSYEQYF. DNA of the CDR3: TGTGCCAGCAGCTTGGCCTGGAGCGATTCCTACGAGCAGTACTTC. The full variable domain, in which reference TRBV5-8 and TRBJ2-7 provide the parts outside the CDR3, is EAGVTQSPTHLIKTRGQQATLRCSPISGHTSVYWYQQALGLGLQFLLWYDEGEERNRGNFPPRFSGRQFPNYSSELNVNALELEDSALYLCASSLAWSDSYEQYFGPGTRLTVT.

The chain joins TRBV7-2 to TRBJ1-4; no clear D. CDR3 size: 14 residues. V dropped 2 bases and J dropped 8 bases, with 12 bases sitting between them. Germline CDR1 is SGHTA and CDR2 is FQGNSA. DNA for the CDR3: TGTGCCAGCAGCTTAATGTCAAGAGGCGAAAAACTGTTTTTT. Translation: CASSLMSRGEKLFF.

This clonotype was observed at least ten times. The rearrangement links TRBV7-9 to TRBJ1-3; D not certain. Trimming took off 4 bases at V and 0 bases at J, with 7 bases between the two ends. Germline lookup yields CDR1 SEHNR and CDR2 FQNEAQ (reference sequence). The CDR3 is made up of 14 amino acids. DNA of the CDR3: TGTGCCAGCAGCTCGGGGATCTCTGGAAACACCATATATTTT. Translation gives CASSSGISGNTIYF.